This entry lists 16 T cell receptor beta chains sequenced from one sample in a study of regulatory and conventional T cells in RAG deficiency. Assay used: immunoSEQ multiplex PCR; TCRdb lists only in-frame clones, some missing. The sample gives more than 5,500 clones, roughly 86% of which show up once; 9.5% to 15% is in the top ten. A further study also used this sample, focusing on regulatory T cells. As that report states: Primers: 52 TRBV forward and 13 TRBJ reverse.

The material sequenced was CD8+ T cells sorted from blood. The source of these receptors is a human donor in good health.

The gene calls are TRBV30 and TRBJ1-2; tentative D call: TRBD1 (6 bases). The CDR3 loop spans 14 amino acids. Germline V lookup: CDR1 GTSNPN, CDR2 SVGIG (reference sequence). Trimming left V 0 bases short and J 8 bases short, with 16 bases between. The CDR3 loop reads CAWSVSRGPSGYTF. In nucleotides, the CDR3 is TGTGCCTGGAGTGTAAGCCGGGGGCCATCCGGCTACACCTTC.

The chain joins TRBV11-3 to TRBJ2-5, with D possibly matching TRBD1 (5 bases). CDR3 length: 14 amino acids. V shed 3 bases and J shed 3 bases, with 11 bases lying between them. Germline values: CDR1 SGHNT, CDR2 YENEEA. The CDR3 loop is CASSLETDEETQYF. The CDR3 nucleotides read TGTGCCAGCAGCTTGGAGACAGATGAAGAGACCCAGTACTTC.

The chain employs TRBV10-1 and TRBJ2-5; 14 bases match TRBD2. This CDR3 is built from 18 residues. Germline CDR1 reads WNHNN; CDR2 reads SYGVQD (reference sequence). Trimming removed 3 bases from V and 5 bases from J; junction bases left unmatched: 11. As DNA, the CDR3 is TGCGCCAGCAGTGAAGGGACTAGCGGGGGCCGGAGACGGGAGACCCAGTACTTC. Its translation: CASSEGTSGGRRRETQYF.

The J gene is TRBJ1-3, the V gene TRBV30; D is ambiguous. The length of the CDR3 is 14 residues. Trimming left V 2 bases short and J 4 bases short, with 12 bases between. Germline V gene data show CDR1 as GTSNPN and CDR2 as SVGIG (reference sequence). The CDR3 region has the DNA TGTGCCTGGAGTCTCCCCGGTGCGGGAAACACCATATATTTT. It specifies CAWSLPGAGNTIYF.

V usage is TRBV7-8 and J usage is TRBJ2-7; a possible D gene is TRBD1 (6 bases). The CDR3 runs to 13 residues. With 5 bases removed from V and 6 bases from J, the gap between germline ends came to 14 bases. Germline CDR1 and CDR2: SGHVS and FQNEAQ. The CDR3 loop reads CASSHRGRGEQYF. For the CDR3, the DNA is TGTGCCAGCAGCCACCGAGGCAGGGGCGAGCAGTACTTC.

J is TRBJ1-1 and V is TRBV7-9; no clear D. Between the trimmed V and J ends, which lost 1 base and 5 bases, there was a span of 5 bases. This CDR3 spans 12 amino acids. Looked up from germline, CDR1 is SEHNR and CDR2 is FQNEAQ (reference sequence). The DNA of the CDR3 is TGTGCCAGCAGCTTAGTAGAGACTGAAGCTTTCTTT. Translation: CASSLVETEAFF.

The chain has TRBV9 and TRBJ1-1; D is undetermined. Germline CDR1 SGDLS, CDR2 YYNGEE. V was pared by 3 bases and J by 3 bases, with 15 bases between. This CDR3 region has 15 residues. CDR3: CASSGRHGRYTEAFF. CDR3 nucleotide sequence: TGTGCCAGCAGCGGACGACACGGAAGGTACACTGAAGCTTTCTTT.

The V call is TRBV27, the J call TRBJ1-4; tentative D call: TRBD1 (5 bases). The CDR3 contains 15 residues. Per the germline V gene, CDR1 is MNHEY and CDR2 is SMNVEV (reference sequence). Between the trimmed V and J ends, which lost 6 bases and 5 bases, there was a span of 16 bases. The CDR3 nucleotides read TGTGCCAGCAGCATCTCCGGGACGTGGAATGAAAAACTGTTTTTT. Encoded protein: CASSISGTWNEKLFF.

The rearrangement links TRBV29-1 to TRBJ2-1, with TRBD2 identical over 11 bases. The CDR3 covers 16 residues. The germline V gene has CDR1 SQVTM and CDR2 ANQGSEA. The V and J ends lost 4 bases and 4 bases, in that order; junction bases with no gene match: 9. CDR3 nucleotides: TGCAGCGTTGCCGGGACTAGCGGTGAAAGGTACAATGAGCAGTTCTTC. Its protein product is CSVAGTSGERYNEQFF.

The rearrangement uses TRBV4-2 and TRBJ2-7; TRBD1 agrees at 10 bases. V lost 2 bases to trimming and J lost 2 bases; unmatched junction nucleotides: 3. CDR3 size: 15 residues. From germline, CDR1 is LGHNA and CDR2 YNFKEQ. The CDR3 sequence is CASSQIGTGAYEQYF. The CDR3 DNA is TGTGCCAGCAGCCAAATTGGGACAGGGGCCTACGAGCAGTACTTC.

A few counts support this clone. V and J are TRBV9 and TRBJ2-7; a weak D match, TRBD2 (5 bases). The germline V gene encodes CDR1 SGDLS and CDR2 YYNGEE. The CDR3 consists of 13 residues. The V end lost 0 bases, the J end lost 7 bases, and 11 bases lay between the germline ends. This CDR3 reads CASSVAETTEQYF. For the CDR3, the DNA is TGTGCCAGCAGCGTAGCGGAGACTACGGAGCAGTACTTC.

CDR3 sequence: CASSSTTGVNTEAFF. DNA for the CDR3: TGCGCCAGCAGCTCCACGACAGGGGTAAACACTGAAGCTTTCTTT. This chain uses TRBV5-1 with TRBJ1-1; 8 bases agree with TRBD1. There are 15 residues in the CDR3. Unmatched junction bases numbered 6, after V lost 3 bases and J lost 2 bases. The germline V gene encodes CDR1 SGHRS and CDR2 YFSETQ.

This chain uses TRBV6-6 with TRBJ2-7; D possibly corresponds to TRBD1 (6 bases). V was shortened by 1 base and J by 3 bases, with 7 bases between the two germline ends. This CDR3 has 13 amino acids. CDR1 and CDR2 from the germline V gene are MNHNY and SVGAGI (reference sequence). The CDR3 protein is CASSYWDNYEQYF. The CDR3, as DNA: TGTGCCAGCAGTTACTGGGACAACTACGAGCAGTACTTC.

This clone was picked up a small number of times. The rearrangement links TRBV27 to TRBJ2-7, with D uncertain. Germline V CDR1 and CDR2: MNHEY, SMNVEV (reference sequence). V was cut by 2 bases and J by 3 bases, with 8 bases left in between. The CDR3 runs to 13 residues. CDR3 bases: TGTGCCAGCAGTTTAGGGCTTGGCTACGAGCAGTACTTC. Protein product: CASSLGLGYEQYF.

This clone was observed a single time. The rearrangement joins TRBV10-3 to TRBJ2-3, with TRBD2 identical over 9 bases. V was pared by 6 bases and J by 6 bases, with 10 bases of the junction left unmatched. The V gene's germline CDR1 is ENHRY and CDR2 SYGVKD. The CDR3 totals 15 residues. The CDR3 protein is CAISRSGGSGDTQYF. The CDR3 region has the DNA TGTGCCATCAGCCGCAGCGGGGGGTCAGGGGATACGCAGTATTTT.

A few counts support this clone. The rearrangement links TRBV19 to TRBJ2-7; D not resolved. Trimming removed 5 bases from V and 4 bases from J, with 15 bases in between. CDR3 length: 14 residues. Germline V CDR1 and CDR2: LNHDA, SQIVND (reference sequence). In DNA, the CDR3 is TGTGCCAGTAGTCCCTCTATCACCAGTTACGAGCAGTACTTC. Translating gives CASSPSITSYEQYF.